The rows below give T cell receptor beta chains drawn from one sample of a study of blood T cells in healthy people across ages. TCRdb redid the calling of the 5' RACE reads with MiXCR, one entry per CDR3 protein. The repertoire holds over 700,000 distinct CDR3 sequences, with approximately 25% as singletons. These data also formed part of another study, on T cells of mothers and their children.

Sequencing used blood. The source of these receptors is a boy aged 5-17 years in good health. Each CDR3 is given with its conserved first and last residue. The order of the fields is clone size, J gene, D gene, V gene, CDR3 protein, CDR3 DNA. A D gene is named only where the DNA matches it firmly. Expanded clones get a size class; other rows say once, few or many, or leave the size out.

>few|TRBJ2-1|NA|TRBV25-1
CASSEEGLTYNEQFF
TGTGCCAGCAGTGAGGAAGGGCTGACTTACAATGAGCAGTTCTTC
>NA|TRBJ2-7|NA|TRBV7-6
CASSSFRSYEQYF
TGTGCCAGCAGCTCATTCCGTTCCTACGAGCAGTACTTC
>once|TRBJ2-5|TRBD2|TRBV5-6
CASSYTLAGAIQETQYF
TGTGCCAGCAGCTATACTCTAGCGGGAGCCATCCAAGAGACCCAGTACTTC
>many|TRBJ2-7|NA|TRBV9
CASSVGGGAYEQYF
TGTGCCAGCAGCGTAGGAGGAGGAGCCTACGAGCAGTACTTC
>NA|TRBJ1-2|NA|TRBV29-1
CSVERRLLPYGYTF
TGCAGCGTTGAGAGGCGTCTTCTGCCCTATGGCTACACCTTC
>NA|TRBJ2-7|NA|TRBV11-1
CASSRSMGSYEQYF
TGTGCCAGCAGTCGTTCAATGGGATCCTACGAGCAGTACTTC
>NA|TRBJ2-7|NA|TRBV5-1
CASSSTGLEDEQYF
TGCGCCAGCAGCTCGACAGGTCTCGAGGACGAGCAGTACTTC
>NA|TRBJ1-3|TRBD1|TRBV7-2
CASSLWQGARSGNTIYF
TGTGCCAGCAGCTTATGGCAGGGGGCCAGGTCTGGAAACACCATATATTTT
>few|TRBJ2-5|TRBD2|TRBV7-8
CASSFAGAGGPRRLSETQYF
TGTGCCAGCAGCTTCGCGGGAGCGGGGGGGCCTCGGAGGTTGTCGGAGACCCAGTACTTC
>few|TRBJ1-4|NA|TRBV6-6
CASSYTSFREATNEKLFF
TGTGCCAGCAGTTACACATCTTTCAGGGAGGCGACTAATGAAAAACTGTTTTTT
>few|TRBJ2-7|NA|TRBV5-5
CASSWLQGSYEQYF
TGTGCCAGCAGCTGGCTTCAGGGATCCTACGAGCAGTACTTC
>NA|TRBJ2-3|NA|TRBV25-1
CASIEGLTTDTQYF
TGTGCCAGCATCGAGGGACTCACCACAGATACGCAGTATTTT